These 20 T cell receptor beta chains share one sample of origin, sequenced in a study of tumor and adjacent non-tumor tissue in lung cancer. RNA was extracted from bulk tissue without any cell sorting. Three rounds of nested PCR, following a modified ARM-PCR protocol, produced the TCRbeta library. Via MiXCR, TCRdb re-called the multiplex PCR reads, giving one row per CDR3 protein. The profile shows about 120,000 distinct CDR3 sequences, approximately 87% of them singletons. Sequencing input: lung tumor tissue. All receptors derive from a man in his 70s with non-small cell lung cancer.

Concerning this clonotype itself: One end of the junction fails to match germline, which may point to a read error. The chain is built from TRBV20-1 and TRBJ2-3, with TRBD1 matching 7 bases. Per the germline V gene, CDR1 is DFQATT and CDR2 is SNEGSKA (reference sequence). This CDR3 comprises 16 residues. In DNA form, the CDR3 reads TGCAGTGTTGAGACCGGAACAGGGGCTTACATAGATACGCATTATTTT. Amino acids: CSVETGTGAYIDTHYF.

On this clonotype: It may be a read error: a sequence one base away is much more abundant. The chain is built from TRBV5-1 and TRBJ2-3, with 11 bases fitting TRBD2. The CDR3 covers 15 residues. Germline CDR1 is SGHRS and CDR2 is YFSETQ. This CDR3 reads CASRRLAGSSDTKYF. CDR3 bases: TGCGCCAGCAGACGACTAGCGGGGTCATCAGATACGAAGTATTTT.

The V gene is TRBV7-6, the J gene TRBJ2-7, with D perhaps being TRBD1 or TRBD2 (6 bases each). In germline, CDR1 is SGHVS, CDR2 FNYEAQ. Trimming pared 1 base from V and 0 bases from J, leaving 10 bases between. The CDR3 loop spans 15 amino acids. The CDR3 region is CASSLESGASYEQYF. The CDR3 DNA reads as TGTGCCAGCAGCTTAGAATCGGGGGCCTCCTACGAGCAGTACTTC. Supplemented by reference TRBV7-6 and TRBJ2-7, the full variable domain reads GAGVSQSPRYKVTKRGQDVALRCDPISGHVSLYWYRQALGQGPEFLTYFNYEAQQDKSGLPNDRFSAERPEGSISTLTIQRTEQRDSAMYRCASSLESGASYEQYFGPGTRLTVT.

With regard to this clonotype: The conserved final phenylalanine or tryptophan is absent from the CDR3, which likely points to a read error. The gene calls are TRBV11-3 and TRBJ1-1; TRBD1 aligns across 7 bases. The CDR3 length is 16 residues. Germline CDR1 reads SGHNT; CDR2 reads YENEEA. CDR3 sequence: CASILKTGWMITEAFY. The CDR3 nucleotides read TGTGCCAGCATCTTAAAGACAGGGTGGATGATCACTGAAGCTTTCTAT.

Points on this clonotype: A read error is possible here, since a much larger clone lies one base away. This chain uses TRBV7-8 with TRBJ1-6; D gene ambiguous. The CDR3 runs to 14 residues. The germline V gene encodes CDR1 SGHVS and CDR2 FQNEAQ. The CDR3 here is CASTLDSRESPLHF. The CDR3 bases are TGTGCCAGCACCTTAGATTCTAGAGAATCACCCCTCCACTTT. Combining the CDR3 with reference TRBV7-8 and TRBJ1-6 gives the whole variable domain GAGVSQSPRYKVAKRGQDVALRCDPISGHVSLFWYQQALGQGPEFLTYFQNEAQLDKSGLPSDRFFAERPEGSVSTLKIQRTQQEDSAVYLCASTLDSRESPLHFGNGTRLTVT.

A word on this clonotype: This CDR3 fails to terminate in the conserved phenylalanine or tryptophan, so it likely reflects a read error. Because the CDR3's place on the DNA is in doubt, the DNA is left out and the CDR3 is given as listed by TCRdb. This chain joins TRBV5-4 and TRBJ2-1; the table assigns TRBD2, which was not confirmed against the DNA. Both ends counted, the CDR3 spans 16 residues. Per germline, CDR1 SGHNT and CDR2 YYREEE (reference sequence). The CDR3 spells CASSSGLAGEINEQIL.

Comments on this clonotype: Germline and junction disagree at one end, which may indicate a read error. The gene calls are TRBV11-2 and TRBJ2-6, with 11 positions matching TRBD1. Germline V gene sequence: CDR1 SGHAT, CDR2 FQNNGV. The CDR3 has 18 residues. The CDR3: CASNPGTGGSRGANVVTF. The CDR3 nucleotides are TGTGCCAGCAACCCCGGGACAGGGGGTTCTCGTGGGGCCAACGTCGTGACTTTC.

V gene TRBV6-5 combines with J gene TRBJ2-7; 9 nucleotides align to TRBD2. CDR3 size: 18 residues. Germline V lookup: CDR1 MNHEY, CDR2 SVGAGI. The CDR3 coding sequence is TGTGTCTGCAGTTACTCTGGGCTAGCGGGACCCCCAGGGTCCGAGCAGTACTTC. This gives the protein CVCSYSGLAGPPGSEQYF.

The V call is TRBV29-1, the J call TRBJ1-2; D is unclear. The germline V gene has CDR1 SQVTM and CDR2 ANQGSEA. This CDR3 has 16 amino acids. V shed 4 bases and J shed 6 bases, with 24 bases lying between them. The CDR3: CSVVPYHSSGEDGYTF. The CDR3, as DNA: TGCAGCGTTGTCCCCTACCATTCGTCGGGAGAAGATGGCTACACCTTC.

Comment on this clonotype: A much bigger clone sits one base away, suggesting this may be a read error. The chain couples TRBV20-1 to TRBJ1-4, with no clear D. The CDR3 has 12 residues. Germline lookup yields CDR1 DFQATT and CDR2 SNEGSKA (reference sequence). CDR3 region: CNARDDDEKLFF. CDR3 DNA sequence: TGCAATGCTAGAGATGATGATGAAAAACTGTTTTTT.

About this clonotype: The conserved phenylalanine or tryptophan normally closing the CDR3 is absent here, so this likely arose from a read error. The V gene is TRBV4-1, the J gene TRBJ1-1; D is unresolved. The germline CDR1 and CDR2 sequences are MGHRA and YSYEKL. There are 15 residues in the CDR3. In DNA, the CDR3 is TGCGCCAGCTGCCAAGATCTTATTGTTAACACTGAAGCTTTCTTA. This codes for CASCQDLIVNTEAFL.

The table lists this clonotype with a count of one. Germline and junction disagree at one end, which may indicate a read error. The chain links TRBV20-1 to TRBJ1-4; D gene unclear. The CDR3 contains 16 residues. Germline V gene sequence: CDR1 DFQATT, CDR2 SNEGSKA (reference sequence). The CDR3 loop is CSDRDTLSATNEKLFF. As DNA, the CDR3 is TGCAGTGATAGAGATACCCTGTCCGCTACTAATGAAAAACTGTTTTTT.

Turning to this clonotype: No conserved phenylalanine or tryptophan is present at the end of the CDR3, so a read error is the likely explanation. The V and J genes are TRBV6-2 or TRBV6-3 and TRBJ1-5, with D tentatively TRBD1 (5 bases). V lost 0 bases to trimming and J lost 1 base, with 19 bases between them. Germline lookup yields CDR1 MNHEY and CDR2 SVGEGT. This CDR3 is built from 19 residues. CDR3 DNA sequence: TGTGCCAGCAGTTACTCGATTGGGGGTACAAAAGCGAGCAATCAGCCCCAGCATGTT. As protein: CASSYSIGGTKASNQPQHV.

Details on this clonotype: No conserved phenylalanine or tryptophan ends this CDR3, so it is likely a read error. The limits of the CDR3 on the DNA are not certain, so only TCRdb's listed CDR3 is given. The J gene is TRBJ2-1, the V gene TRBV11-2; TRBD1 is taken as the D call from the table, unchecked against the DNA. Germline CDR1 reads SGHAT; CDR2 reads FQNNGV. A total of 17 residues make up the CDR3, ends included. The CDR3 reads CASVWGSSAASYKEQFL.

With regard to this clonotype: The conserved closing phenylalanine or tryptophan is absent in this CDR3, likely reflecting a read error. The V call is TRBV11-2, the J call TRBJ2-3, with a weak D call TRBD1 (5 bases). Germline lookup yields CDR1 SGHAT and CDR2 FQNNGV. The CDR3 consists of 14 residues. CDR3 sequence (DNA): TGTACCAGCAGTCTAACCCCAGGGTCAAATACGCAGTATGTT. Its protein product is CTSSLTPGSNTQYV.

This clonotype appeared many times. The chain couples TRBV28 to TRBJ2-3; no definite D call. The germline V gene has CDR1 MDHEN and CDR2 SYDVKM. This CDR3 is 15 amino acids long. V was trimmed by 3 bases and J by 3 bases, leaving 13 bases between them. The CDR3 is CASSLFGLGTDTQYF. CDR3 sequence (DNA): TGTGCCAGCAGTTTGTTTGGTTTAGGGACAGATACGCAGTATTTT.

In this sample, this clonotype turned up a few times. Possible read error: a much larger clone is one base away. The V and J genes are TRBV29-1 and TRBJ2-7; D remains ambiguous. Germline CDR1 is SQVTM and CDR2 is ANQGSEA. The CDR3 has 12 amino acids. The CDR3 DNA sequence: TGCAGCGTTCAACTGGGAACCTACGAGCGGTACTTC. Protein: CSVQLGTYERYF.

This clonotype appeared a single time. The junction departs from the called germline gene at one end, perhaps through a read error. The gene calls are TRBV6-1 and TRBJ2-1, with 8 bases identical to TRBD2. Germline CDR1 is MNHNS and CDR2 is SASEGT. The length of the CDR3 is 19 residues. The CDR3 DNA sequence: TGTGCCATCAGTGAAATTGGGACTAGTGGGAGGGGGGTGAGGAATGAGCAGTTCTTC. It yields the protein CAISEIGTSGRGVRNEQFF.

The chain has TRBV28 and TRBJ2-6; no firm D call. The germline V gene has CDR1 MDHEN and CDR2 SYDVKM. V was cut by 7 bases and J by 0 bases, with 10 bases left in between. The CDR3 length is 15 residues. CDR3 loop: CASNRDRSGANVLTF. The CDR3 nucleotides read TGTGCCAGCAATAGGGATCGCTCTGGGGCCAACGTCCTGACTTTC.

Concerning this clonotype itself: This CDR3 fails to terminate in the conserved phenylalanine or tryptophan, so it likely reflects a read error. The chain recombines TRBV11-1 with TRBJ2-5, with 9 bases lining up with TRBD2. The CDR3 has 13 residues. Germline V lookup: CDR1 SGHAT, CDR2 FQDESV (reference sequence). The CDR3 sequence is CANSLARGGSQYY. The CDR3 DNA reads TGTGCCAACAGCTTGGCGCGGGGGGGATCCCAGTACTAC.